Shown below are 15 T cell receptor beta chains from a single sample sequenced in a study of T cell responses to AZD1222 COVID-19 vaccine. Using immunoSEQ multiplex PCR, the repertoire was profiled, and TCRdb retains in-frame clones only, with some absent. The table records 50,000 to 65,000 clones, about 86% of them present only once. The material sequenced was peripheral blood, taken 28 days after the second AZD1222 dose. The receptors stem from an adult who received the AZD1222 COVID-19 vaccine.

The V call is TRBV2, the J call TRBJ2-5, with no clear D. Per germline, CDR1 SNHLY and CDR2 FYNNEI. This CDR3 has 13 amino acids. Between the trimmed V and J ends, which lost 4 bases and 3 bases, there was a span of 9 bases. Here the CDR3 reads CASSGQREETQYF. DNA for the CDR3: TGTGCCAGCAGTGGCCAGCGTGAAGAGACCCAGTACTTC.

CDR3 bases: TGTGCCAGCAGTTACTCCGTGTGGGGCTACGAGCAGTACTTC. Translating it yields CASSYSVWGYEQYF. The J gene is TRBJ2-7, the V gene TRBV6-5; D uncertain. The V end was cut by 0 bases, the J end by 3 bases, with 9 bases between. Germline V gene lookup returns CDR1 MNHEY and CDR2 SVGAGI. There are 14 residues in the CDR3.

V is TRBV6-2 or TRBV6-3 and J is TRBJ2-2; D may be TRBD2 (5 bases). The CDR3 contains 16 residues. Germline V gives CDR1 MNHEY, CDR2 SVGEGT. Trimming took off 0 bases at V and 1 base at J, with 9 bases between the two ends. CDR3 amino acids: CASSYSPGRNTGELFF. The CDR3 region has the DNA TGTGCCAGCAGTTACTCCCCGGGGAGGAACACCGGGGAGCTGTTTTTT.

The chain carries TRBV5-1 and TRBJ1-1; a weak D match, TRBD1 (5 bases). CDR1 and CDR2 (germline): SGHRS, YFSETQ. Trimming left V 9 bases short and J 6 bases short, with 27 bases between. The CDR3 has 16 amino acids. The CDR3 DNA sequence: TGCGCCACCAACATTCGGCCGCTTGATGAAGGGGCTGAAGCTTTCTTT. Translation gives CATNIRPLDEGAEAFF.

The chain couples TRBV6-5 to TRBJ1-1, with D uncertain. Germline CDR1 is MNHEY and CDR2 is SVGAGI. Trimming removed 0 bases from V and 1 base from J, with 6 bases in between. The CDR3 has 14 amino acids. CDR3 DNA: TGTGCCAGCAGTTACTCGTATGAGAACACTGAAGCTTTCTTT. Residues: CASSYSYENTEAFF.

This rearrangement joins TRBV3-1 (or the pseudogene TRBV3-2) to TRBJ1-2; D unresolved. V was clipped by 0 bases and J by 6 bases, with 5 bases between them. Germline V CDR1 and CDR2: LGHDT, YNNKEL (reference sequence). The CDR3 length is 12 residues. The CDR3: CASSQEDDGYTF. The DNA of the CDR3 is TGTGCCAGCAGCCAAGAGGATGATGGCTACACCTTC.

This chain links TRBV19 with TRBJ1-4, with unresolved D. This CDR3 is 13 amino acids long. V lost 8 bases to trimming and J lost 3 bases, with 10 bases between them. Germline-derived CDR1 and CDR2 are LNHDA and SQIVND (reference sequence). The CDR3 reads CASQGPANEKLFF. Written as DNA, the CDR3 is TGTGCCAGTCAAGGGCCCGCTAATGAAAAACTGTTTTTT.

V usage is TRBV28 and J usage is TRBJ1-5; 8 positions agree with TRBD1. Germline V gene data show CDR1 as MDHEN and CDR2 as SYDVKM. CDR3 length: 15 amino acids. The V segment lost 2 bases and the J segment 5 bases; nucleotides outside the gene matches: 5. The CDR3 nucleotides read TGTGCCAGCAGTTTACTGGACAGGGACGATCAGCCCCAGCATTTT. Encoded protein: CASSLLDRDDQPQHF.

The gene calls are TRBV6-5 and TRBJ2-7; a weak D match, TRBD1 (6 bases). Germline V gives CDR1 MNHEY, CDR2 SVGAGI. The V and J ends lost 0 bases and 5 bases respectively, with 11 bases between them. This CDR3 has 14 amino acids. The CDR3 loop reads CASSYSDRRDEQYF. The CDR3 DNA reads as TGTGCCAGCAGTTACTCTGACAGGCGCGACGAGCAGTACTTC.

This sequence joins TRBV28 and TRBJ1-2; no clear D gene. Between the trimmed V and J ends, which lost 7 bases and 4 bases, there was a span of 16 bases. The germline V gene has CDR1 MDHEN and CDR2 SYDVKM. CDR3 length equals 14 residues. The CDR3 reads CASTSGEGAYGYTF. The CDR3 DNA sequence: TGTGCCAGCACATCCGGAGAGGGCGCCTATGGCTACACCTTC.

V usage is TRBV7-2 and J usage is TRBJ2-3; D ambiguous. The germline CDR1 and CDR2 sequences are SGHTA and FQGNSA. V was trimmed by 5 bases and J by 10 bases, leaving 19 bases between them. The CDR3 covers 14 residues. The CDR3 nucleotides are TGTGCCAGCAGCCCCCCCACCGCGGTCATGGCGCAGTATTTT. This sequence encodes CASSPPTAVMAQYF. Together with reference TRBV7-2 and TRBJ2-3, the CDR3 gives the full variable domain: GAGVSQSPSNKVTEKGKDVELRCDPISGHTALYWYRQSLGQGLEFLIYFQGNSAPDKSGLPSDRFSAERTGGSVSTLTIQRTQQEDSAVYLCASSPPTAVMAQYFGPGTRLTVL.

The chain uses TRBV28 and TRBJ2-7; unclear D gene. Trimming took off 2 bases at V and 4 bases at J, with 18 bases between the two ends. Germline lookup yields CDR1 MDHEN and CDR2 SYDVKM. CDR3 size: 16 residues. CDR3 sequence reads: CASSLPSSEAKYEQYF. Written as DNA, the CDR3 is TGTGCCAGCAGTTTACCCAGTTCAGAAGCCAAATACGAGCAGTACTTC. The full variable domain, its missing parts supplied by reference TRBV28 and TRBJ2-7, is DVKVTQSSRYLVKRTGEKVFLECVQDMDHENMFWYRQDPGLGLRLIYFSYDVKMKEKGDIPEGYSVSREKKERFSLILESASTNQTSMYLCASSLPSSEAKYEQYFGPGTRLTVT.

The chain uses TRBV28 and TRBJ2-7, with D tentatively TRBD1 or TRBD2 (6 bases each). The CDR3 has 16 amino acids. With 5 bases removed from V and 6 bases from J, the gap between germline ends came to 23 bases. Germline assignment: CDR1 MDHEN and CDR2 SYDVKM. The CDR3 DNA reads TGTGCCAGCAGTCGAATTACGGGGGCGCATCAAGGCGAGCAGTACTTC. Translation: CASSRITGAHQGEQYF.

DNA for the CDR3: TGTGCCAGCAGGGATTCAGCCGCGGGGGCCAACAAGAAGACCCAGTACTTC. The encoded protein is CASRDSAAGANKKTQYF. V gene TRBV2 combines with J gene TRBJ2-5; tentatively, D is TRBD2 (7 bases). The CDR3 is 17 residues long. Between the trimmed V and J ends, which lost 6 bases and 6 bases, there was a span of 26 bases. CDR1 and CDR2 from the germline V gene are SNHLY and FYNNEI.

This clone came up once. The rearrangement uses TRBV28 and TRBJ2-6, with 9 bases identical to TRBD1. After removal of 7 bases from V and 4 bases from J, the junction contained 8 bases not matched to a gene. Germline V lookup: CDR1 MDHEN, CDR2 SYDVKM. The CDR3 spans 16 residues. The CDR3: CASTPGGTGGANVLTF. The CDR3 DNA reads as TGTGCCAGCACCCCCGGGGGGACAGGGGGGGCCAACGTCCTGACTTTC.